This T cell receptor (beta chain) is drawn from a study of T-cell reconstitution after alpha-beta-depleted transplantation in children. There are a few counts of this clonotype. Looked up from germline, CDR1 is DFQATT and CDR2 is SNEGSKA (reference sequence). The CDR3 extends over 21 amino acids. Germline trimming cut 3 bases from V and 1 base from J; bases unmatched to any gene: 22. Preparation of the TCRbeta library involved a method that used unique molecular identifiers. TCRdb passed the PCR reads through MiXCR, listing each CDR3 protein once. The sample lists 200,000 to 300,000 distinct CDR3 sequences; 12% were seen once.

The sample here was PBMCs from the stem cell graft donor, taken from the stem cell graft. This TCR derives from a human donor who donated a stem cell graft to a child with acute lymphoblastic leukemia. This chain links TRBV20-1 with TRBJ2-1, with 9 positions matching TRBD2. Written as DNA, the CDR3 is TGCAGTGCTAGTAAGGGCCTCCATCTGGATTGGCGGGGGGGATCCTACAATGAGCAGTTCTTC. Translating gives CSASKGLHLDWRGGSYNEQFF.